The clone carrying this TCR beta chain occurred a few times. The data were obtained in a study of blood T cell repertoires in COVID-19. Study-level background: Donors in the United States, Italy and Spain gave samples during acute or convalescent COVID-19.

This table comes from immunoSEQ multiplex PCR, and its TCRdb copy is limited to in-frame clones, with some not included. Among approximately 170,000 clones, 84% were seen once, and the ten largest hold approximately 3%. Participants reported their clinical history, and cohort assignment relied on those reports. Recovered Cohort 3 donors showed two negative PCRs, clearance, or symptom resolution. The CDR3 sequence is 16 residues long. CDR1 is SEHNR and CDR2 is FQNEAQ in the germline V gene (reference sequence). Trimming took 5 bases from V and 7 from J, leaving 20 bases between them. Sequences were obtained from PBMCs or T cells enriched from blood (not recorded which). The rearrangement joins TRBV7-9 to TRBJ1-4; D unclear. The receptor was isolated from a woman under 40 who had recovered from COVID-19. CDR3 region: CASSPSPGRLSEKLFF. Here the CDR3 DNA reads TGTGCCAGCAGCCCGAGCCCCGGGAGGTTAAGTGAAAAACTGTTTTTT.